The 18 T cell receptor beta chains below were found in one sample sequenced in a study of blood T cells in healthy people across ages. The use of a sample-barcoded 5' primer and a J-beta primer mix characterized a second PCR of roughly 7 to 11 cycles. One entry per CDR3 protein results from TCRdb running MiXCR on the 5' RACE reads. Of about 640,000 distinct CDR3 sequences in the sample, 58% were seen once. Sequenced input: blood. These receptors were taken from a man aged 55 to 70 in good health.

CDR3 protein: CASSMTGQGRETQYF. CDR3 DNA sequence: TGTGCCAGCAGCATGACTGGACAGGGTCGGGAGACCCAGTACTTC. This rearrangement joins TRBV11-1 to TRBJ2-5; 8 bases map to TRBD1. The CDR3 runs to 15 residues. J gave up 5 bases and V 5 bases, and 10 bases lay outside the gene matches. Germline V gene lookup returns CDR1 SGHAT and CDR2 FQDESV (reference sequence).

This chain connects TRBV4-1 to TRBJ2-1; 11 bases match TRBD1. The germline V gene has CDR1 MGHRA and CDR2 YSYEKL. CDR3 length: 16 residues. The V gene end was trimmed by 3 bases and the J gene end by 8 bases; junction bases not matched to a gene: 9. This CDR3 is CASSQVGQGALDEQFF. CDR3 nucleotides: TGCGCCAGCAGCCAGGTTGGACAGGGGGCGTTGGATGAGCAGTTCTTC.

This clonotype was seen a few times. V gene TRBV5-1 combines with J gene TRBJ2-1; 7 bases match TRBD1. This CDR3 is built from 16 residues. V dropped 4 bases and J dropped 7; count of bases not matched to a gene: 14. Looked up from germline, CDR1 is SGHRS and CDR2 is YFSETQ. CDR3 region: CASSLTAGTDLNEQFF. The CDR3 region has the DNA TGCGCCAGCAGCCTAACCGCCGGGACAGATCTAAATGAGCAGTTCTTC.

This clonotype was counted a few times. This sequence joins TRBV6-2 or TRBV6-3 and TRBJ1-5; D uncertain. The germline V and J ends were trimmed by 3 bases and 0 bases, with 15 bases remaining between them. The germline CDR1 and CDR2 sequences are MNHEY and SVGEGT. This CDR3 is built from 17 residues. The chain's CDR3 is CASSYSNSRFSNQPQHF. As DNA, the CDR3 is TGTGCCAGCAGTTATTCCAATTCACGCTTTAGCAATCAGCCCCAGCATTTT.

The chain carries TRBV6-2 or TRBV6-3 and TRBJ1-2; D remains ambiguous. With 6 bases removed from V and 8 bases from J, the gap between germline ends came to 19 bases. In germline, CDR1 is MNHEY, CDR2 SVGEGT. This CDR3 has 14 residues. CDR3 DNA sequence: TGTGCCAGCAGCCCCGGGGAACCAGCCAGGGGCTACACCTTC. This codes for CASSPGEPARGYTF.

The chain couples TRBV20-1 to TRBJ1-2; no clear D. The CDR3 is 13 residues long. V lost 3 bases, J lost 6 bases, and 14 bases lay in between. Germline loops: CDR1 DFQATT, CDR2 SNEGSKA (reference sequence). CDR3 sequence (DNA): TGCAGTGCTAGTCCCCAGAGCGTCGATGGCTACACCTTC. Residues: CSASPQSVDGYTF.

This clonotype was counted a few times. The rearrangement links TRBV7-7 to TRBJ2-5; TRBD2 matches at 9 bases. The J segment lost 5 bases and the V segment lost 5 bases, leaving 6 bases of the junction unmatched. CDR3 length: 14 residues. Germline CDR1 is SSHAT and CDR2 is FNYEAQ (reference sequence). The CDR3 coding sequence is TGTGCCAGCAGCGCGAGGACTAGCGTGGAGACCCAGTACTTC. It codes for CASSARTSVETQYF.

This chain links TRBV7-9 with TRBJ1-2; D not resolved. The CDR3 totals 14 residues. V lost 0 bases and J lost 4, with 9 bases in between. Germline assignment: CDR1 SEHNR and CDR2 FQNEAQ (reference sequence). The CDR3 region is CASSLAVNSYGYTF. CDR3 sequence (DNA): TGTGCCAGCAGCTTAGCTGTCAATAGCTATGGCTACACCTTC.

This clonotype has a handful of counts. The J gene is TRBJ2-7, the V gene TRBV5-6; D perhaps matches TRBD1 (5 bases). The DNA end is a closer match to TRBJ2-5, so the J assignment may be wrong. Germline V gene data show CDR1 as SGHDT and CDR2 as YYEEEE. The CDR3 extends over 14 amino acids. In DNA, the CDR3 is TGTGCCAGCAGCTTAGAGGTTCAGGGAGAGACCCAGTACTTC. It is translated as CASSLEVQGETQYF.

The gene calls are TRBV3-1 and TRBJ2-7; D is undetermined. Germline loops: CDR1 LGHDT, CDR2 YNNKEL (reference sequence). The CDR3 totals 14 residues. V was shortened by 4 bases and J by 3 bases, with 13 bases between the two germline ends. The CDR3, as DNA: TGTGCCAGCAGCCCTCAGGTCACCGGCTACGAGCAGTACTTC. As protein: CASSPQVTGYEQYF.

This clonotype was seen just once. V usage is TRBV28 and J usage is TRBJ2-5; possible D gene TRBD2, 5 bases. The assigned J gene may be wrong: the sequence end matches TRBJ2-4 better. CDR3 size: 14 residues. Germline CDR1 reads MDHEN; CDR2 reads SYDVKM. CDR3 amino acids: CASSQLGYGNIQYF. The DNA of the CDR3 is TGTGCCAGCAGCCAACTAGGATATGGAAACATTCAGTACTTC.

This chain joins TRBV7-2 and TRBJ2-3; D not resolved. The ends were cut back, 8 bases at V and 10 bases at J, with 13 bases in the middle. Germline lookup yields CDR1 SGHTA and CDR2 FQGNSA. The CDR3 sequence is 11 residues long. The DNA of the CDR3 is TGTGCCAGCTCCCGGGCCAGCGCGCAGTATTTT. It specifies CASSRASAQYF.

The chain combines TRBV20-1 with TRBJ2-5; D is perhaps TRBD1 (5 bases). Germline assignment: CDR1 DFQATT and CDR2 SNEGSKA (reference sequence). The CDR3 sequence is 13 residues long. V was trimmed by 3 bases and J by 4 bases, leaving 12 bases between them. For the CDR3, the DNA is TGCAGTGCTAGGACAGCCGTCACAGAGACCCAGTACTTC. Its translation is CSARTAVTETQYF.

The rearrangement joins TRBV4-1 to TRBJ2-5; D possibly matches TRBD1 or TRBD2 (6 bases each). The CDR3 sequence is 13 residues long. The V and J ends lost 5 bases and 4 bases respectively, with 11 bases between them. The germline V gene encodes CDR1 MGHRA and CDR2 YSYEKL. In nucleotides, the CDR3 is TGCGCCAGCAGCAAGAAGGGGGGAGAGACCCAGTACTTC. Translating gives CASSKKGGETQYF.

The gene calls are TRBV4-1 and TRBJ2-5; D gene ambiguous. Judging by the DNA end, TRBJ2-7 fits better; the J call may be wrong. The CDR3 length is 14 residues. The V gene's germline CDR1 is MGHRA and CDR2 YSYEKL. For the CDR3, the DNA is TGCGCCAGCAGCCCTCTCGACTGGAAGGGCGAGCAGTACTTC. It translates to CASSPLDWKGEQYF.

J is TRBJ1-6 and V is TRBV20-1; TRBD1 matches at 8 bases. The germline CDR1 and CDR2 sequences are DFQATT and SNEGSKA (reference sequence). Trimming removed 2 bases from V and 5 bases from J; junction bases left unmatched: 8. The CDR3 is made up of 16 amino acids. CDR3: CSARQGQAGDNSPLHF. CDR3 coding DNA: TGCAGTGCTAGACAGGGACAGGCGGGAGATAATTCACCCCTCCACTTT.

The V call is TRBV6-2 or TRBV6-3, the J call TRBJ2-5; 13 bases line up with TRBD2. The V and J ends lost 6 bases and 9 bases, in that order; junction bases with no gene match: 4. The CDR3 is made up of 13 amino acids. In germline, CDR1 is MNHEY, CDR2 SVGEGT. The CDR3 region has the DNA TGTGCCAGCAGACTAGCGGGGGGGCGGGCCCAGTACTTC. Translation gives CASRLAGGRAQYF.

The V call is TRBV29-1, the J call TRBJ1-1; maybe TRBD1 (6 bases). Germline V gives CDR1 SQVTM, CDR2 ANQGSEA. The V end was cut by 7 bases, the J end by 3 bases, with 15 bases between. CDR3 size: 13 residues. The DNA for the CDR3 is TGCAGCGCCCAGACAGGCGGCGACACTGAAGCTTTCTTT. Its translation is CSAQTGGDTEAFF. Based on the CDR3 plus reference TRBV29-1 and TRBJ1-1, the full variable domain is SAVISQKPSRDICQRGTSLTIQCQVDSQVTMMFWYRQQPGQSLTLIATANQGSEATYESGFVIDKFPISRPNLTFSTLTVSNMSPEDSSIYLCSAQTGGDTEAFFGQGTRLTVV.